This paragraph covers one TCR beta chain sequence. The entry originates in a study of cytomegalovirus exposure and HLA in healthy donors. This CDR3 is 15 amino acids long. J lost 0 bases, V lost 5 bases, and 4 bases had no gene match. CDR1 is SEHNR, CDR2 FQNEAQ, per germline (reference sequence). Primers included in the PCR were 60 Vbeta and 13 Jbeta primers. Libraries were prepared by immunoSEQ multiplex PCR; TCRdb keeps only in-frame clonotypes and omits some of them. The sample holds roughly 190,000 clones, 75% to 90% seen once. This TCR derives from a man younger than 45 in good health and CMV-seronegative. Sequencing was carried out using PBMCs. The gene calls are TRBV7-9 and TRBJ2-4, with 7 nucleotides matching TRBD1. CDR3 amino acids: CASSQGQLAKNIQYF. The CDR3 nucleotides read TGTGCCAGCAGCCAGGGACAGCTAGCCAAAAACATTCAGTACTTC. Based on the CDR3 plus reference TRBV7-9 and TRBJ2-4, the full variable domain is DTGVSQNPRHKITKRGQNVTFRCDPISEHNRLYWYRQTLGQGPEFLTYFQNEAQLEKSRLLSDRFSAERPKGSFSTLEIQRTEQGDSAMYLCASSQGQLAKNIQYFGAGTRLSVL.